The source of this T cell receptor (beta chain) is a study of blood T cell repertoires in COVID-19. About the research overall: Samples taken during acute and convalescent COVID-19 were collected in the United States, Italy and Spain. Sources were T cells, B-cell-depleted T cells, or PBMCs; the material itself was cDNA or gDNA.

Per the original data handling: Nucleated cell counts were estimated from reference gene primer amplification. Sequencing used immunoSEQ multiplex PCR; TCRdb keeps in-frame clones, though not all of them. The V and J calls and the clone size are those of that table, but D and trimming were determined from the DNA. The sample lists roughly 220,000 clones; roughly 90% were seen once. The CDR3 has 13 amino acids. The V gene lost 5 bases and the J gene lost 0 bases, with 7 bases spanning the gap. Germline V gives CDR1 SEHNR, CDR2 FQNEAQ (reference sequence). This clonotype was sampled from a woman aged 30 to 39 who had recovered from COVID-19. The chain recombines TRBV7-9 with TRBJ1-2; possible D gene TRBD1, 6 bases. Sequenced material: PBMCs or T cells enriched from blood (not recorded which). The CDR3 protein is CASSRTANYGYTF. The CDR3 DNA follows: TGTGCCAGCAGCCGGACAGCTAACTATGGCTACACCTTC.